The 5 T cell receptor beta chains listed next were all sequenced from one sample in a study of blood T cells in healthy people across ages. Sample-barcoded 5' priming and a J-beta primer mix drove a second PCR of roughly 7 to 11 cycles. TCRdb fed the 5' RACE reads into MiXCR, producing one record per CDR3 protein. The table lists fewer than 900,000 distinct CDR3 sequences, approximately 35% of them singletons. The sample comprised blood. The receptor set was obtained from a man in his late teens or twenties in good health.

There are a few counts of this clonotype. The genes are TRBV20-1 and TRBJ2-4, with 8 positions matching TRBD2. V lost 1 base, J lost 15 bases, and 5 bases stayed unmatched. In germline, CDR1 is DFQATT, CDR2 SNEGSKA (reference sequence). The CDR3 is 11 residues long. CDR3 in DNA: TGCAGTGCTAGAGTACTAGCGGAAATGTACTTC. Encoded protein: CSARVLAEMYF.

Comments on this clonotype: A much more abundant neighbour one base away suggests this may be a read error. The CDR3 nucleotides read TGTGCCATCAGTGGGGCGCAGGTCGACTATGGCTACACCTTC. It specifies CAISGAQVDYGYTF. V and J are TRBV10-3 and TRBJ1-2; D remains unclear. V lost 4 bases and J 3 bases, leaving 12 bases between the germline ends. This CDR3 is built from 14 residues. Per germline, CDR1 ENHRY and CDR2 SYGVKD.

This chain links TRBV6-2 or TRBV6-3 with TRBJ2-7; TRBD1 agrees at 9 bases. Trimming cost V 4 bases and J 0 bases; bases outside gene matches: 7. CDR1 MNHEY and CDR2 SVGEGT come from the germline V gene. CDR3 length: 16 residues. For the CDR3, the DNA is TGTGCCAGCAGTTCCCGGGACAGGGAAGGCTCCTACGAGCAGTACTTC. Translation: CASSSRDREGSYEQYF.

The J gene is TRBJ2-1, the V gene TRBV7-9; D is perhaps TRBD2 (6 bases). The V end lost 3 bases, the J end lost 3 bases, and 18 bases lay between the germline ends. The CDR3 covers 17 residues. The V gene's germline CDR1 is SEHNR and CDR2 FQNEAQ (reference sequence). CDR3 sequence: CASSFTEEGFRYNEQFF. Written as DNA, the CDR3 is TGTGCCAGCAGCTTTACCGAGGAGGGGTTCCGCTACAATGAGCAGTTCTTC.

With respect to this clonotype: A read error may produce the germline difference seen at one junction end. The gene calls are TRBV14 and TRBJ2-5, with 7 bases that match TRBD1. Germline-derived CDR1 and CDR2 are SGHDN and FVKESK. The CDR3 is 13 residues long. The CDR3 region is CASSQDLTGRQSF. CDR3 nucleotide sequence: TGTGCCAGCAGCCAAGACTTGACAGGGAGACAGTCCTTC.